This T cell receptor (beta chain) is drawn from a study of PD-L1 blockade in urothelial cancer. Study-wide background: Atezolizumab, begun by patients in about 2014, was given at 1,200 mg intravenously every 3 weeks. Prior chemotherapy ranged from 0 to 3 regimens per patient. Twenty-five of 29 patients were men who had bladder-origin urothelial cancer.

Samples were collected from each patient before treatment and during treatment. Each patient gave between 1 and 8 of them in total. Produced via immunoSEQ multiplex PCR; TCRdb's table is partial and in-frame only. The profile covers tens of thousands of clones, with roughly 80% appearing a single time and around 3.6% taken by the ten largest. Germline-derived CDR1 and CDR2 are SGHNT and YENEEA. V was cut by 5 bases and J by 3 bases, with 14 bases left in between. CDR3 size: 14 residues. Sequencing used PBMCs, obtained around atezolizumab (anti-PD-L1) treatment. This TCR derives from a man in his sixties or seventies with urothelial cancer. J is TRBJ2-7 and V is TRBV11-3; a possible D gene is TRBD1 (5 bases). The CDR3, as DNA: TGTGCCAGCAGCCCAAAGAAGGGGAACTACGAGCAGTACTTC. It encodes CASSPKKGNYEQYF. The whole variable domain, remainder taken from reference TRBV11-3 and TRBJ2-7, is EAGVVQSPRYKIIEKKQPVAFWCNPISGHNTLYWYLQNLGQGPELLIRYENEEAVDDSQLPKDRFSAERLKGVDSTLKIQPAELGDSAVYLCASSPKKGNYEQYFGPGTRLTVT.